This entry lists 6 T cell receptor beta chains sequenced from one sample in a study of blood T cell repertoires in COVID-19. Sequencing was performed with immunoSEQ multiplex PCR; in TCRdb, only in-frame clones are kept and a portion is missing. Of a few hundred thousand clones in the sample, over 80% were seen once. Sequencing was carried out using PBMCs or T cells enriched from blood (not recorded which). These TCRs come from a woman aged 40-49 years who had recovered from COVID-19.

This rearrangement joins TRBV5-1 to TRBJ1-2; 8 bases are shared with TRBD1. The germline CDR1 and CDR2 sequences are SGHRS and YFSETQ. CDR3 size: 15 residues. V gave up 4 bases and J gave up 6 bases; unmatched junction bases: 11. CDR3 bases: TGCGCCAGCAGCGAAAATGCAGGGGGCGTCGATGGCTACACCTTC. Its protein is CASSENAGGVDGYTF.

The chain has TRBV19 and TRBJ1-1; 7 bases are a match to TRBD1. CDR1 is LNHDA, CDR2 SQIVND, per germline (reference sequence). The junction had 9 bases not matched to a gene; V was cut back by 7 bases and J by 4 bases. This CDR3 is 14 amino acids long. The DNA of the CDR3 is TGTGCCAGTAAAAAGGGGGGACAGAGCACTGAAGCTTTCTTT. Its protein is CASKKGGQSTEAFF.

The chain recombines TRBV24-1 with TRBJ2-5; D perhaps matches TRBD1 (8 bases). The CDR3 runs to 15 residues. Trimming took 0 bases from V and 5 from J, leaving 12 bases between them. Germline values: CDR1 KGHDR, CDR2 SFDVKD. The chain's CDR3 is CATSDLGQGGETQYF. The CDR3 bases are TGTGCCACCAGTGATTTGGGACAGGGAGGGGAGACCCAGTACTTC.

The chain employs TRBV27 and TRBJ2-5; maybe TRBD1 (5 bases). Per the germline V gene, CDR1 is MNHEY and CDR2 is SMNVEV (reference sequence). The CDR3 extends over 13 amino acids. The V end lost 3 bases, the J end lost 5 bases, and 10 bases lay between the germline ends. This CDR3 reads CASSFRVWETQYF. CDR3 nucleotide sequence: TGTGCCAGCAGTTTCAGGGTATGGGAGACCCAGTACTTC.

J is TRBJ2-2 and V is TRBV7-9, with TRBD2 identical over 9 bases. Germline trimming cut 4 bases from V and 8 bases from J; bases unmatched to any gene: 11. This CDR3 spans 16 amino acids. CDR1 SEHNR and CDR2 FQNEAQ come from the germline V gene (reference sequence). The CDR3 bases are TGTGCCAGCAGCTCTGGACTAGCGCGGGGTGGTGGGGAGCTGTTTTTT. Its protein product is CASSSGLARGGGELFF.

The rearrangement uses TRBV30 and TRBJ1-2; 7 nucleotides agree with TRBD1. The CDR3 spans 11 residues. Germline assignment: CDR1 GTSNPN and CDR2 SVGIG (reference sequence). Germline trimming cut 4 bases from V and 7 bases from J; bases unmatched to any gene: 3. This chain's CDR3 is CAWKRTGGYTF. CDR3 sequence (DNA): TGTGCCTGGAAAAGGACAGGTGGCTACACCTTC.